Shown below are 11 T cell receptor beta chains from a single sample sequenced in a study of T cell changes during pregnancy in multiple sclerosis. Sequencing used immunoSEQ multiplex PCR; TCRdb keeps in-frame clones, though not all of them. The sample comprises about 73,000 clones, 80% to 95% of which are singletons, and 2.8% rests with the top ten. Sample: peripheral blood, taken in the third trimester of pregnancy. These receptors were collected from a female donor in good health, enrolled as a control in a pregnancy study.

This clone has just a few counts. The CDR3 region is CASTLTGIFAGYTF. CDR3 in DNA: TGTGCCAGCACCCTTACAGGGATCTTTGCTGGCTACACCTTC. The rearrangement joins TRBV28 to TRBJ1-2; TRBD1 is a possible D gene (6 bases). The ends were cut back, 7 bases at V and 7 bases at J, with 19 bases in the middle. Per the germline V gene, CDR1 is MDHEN and CDR2 is SYDVKM. This CDR3 is built from 14 residues.

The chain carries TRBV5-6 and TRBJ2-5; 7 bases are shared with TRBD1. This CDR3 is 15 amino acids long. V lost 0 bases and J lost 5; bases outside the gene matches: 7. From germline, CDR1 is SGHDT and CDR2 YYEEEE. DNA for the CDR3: TGTGCCAGCAGCTTGGGAGCAGGGGGAACCGAGACCCAGTACTTC. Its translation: CASSLGAGGTETQYF.

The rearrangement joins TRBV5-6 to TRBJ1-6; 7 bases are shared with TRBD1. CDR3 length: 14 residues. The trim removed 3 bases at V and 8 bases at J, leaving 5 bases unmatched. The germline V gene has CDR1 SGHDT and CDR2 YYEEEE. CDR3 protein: CASSSYDRDSPLHF. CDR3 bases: TGTGCCAGCAGCTCCTATGACAGGGATTCACCCCTCCACTTT.

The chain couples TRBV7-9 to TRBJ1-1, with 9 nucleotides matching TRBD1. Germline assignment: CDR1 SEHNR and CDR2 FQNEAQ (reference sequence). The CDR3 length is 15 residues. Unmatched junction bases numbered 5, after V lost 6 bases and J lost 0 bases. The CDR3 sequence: CASRAGTGMNTEAFF. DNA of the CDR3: TGTGCCAGCAGAGCCGGGACAGGGATGAACACTGAAGCTTTCTTT.

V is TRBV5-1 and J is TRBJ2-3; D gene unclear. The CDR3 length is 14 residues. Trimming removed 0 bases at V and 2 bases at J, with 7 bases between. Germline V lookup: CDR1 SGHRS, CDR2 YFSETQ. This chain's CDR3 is CASSLVLITDTQYF. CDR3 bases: TGCGCCAGCAGCTTGGTATTAATCACAGATACGCAGTATTTT.

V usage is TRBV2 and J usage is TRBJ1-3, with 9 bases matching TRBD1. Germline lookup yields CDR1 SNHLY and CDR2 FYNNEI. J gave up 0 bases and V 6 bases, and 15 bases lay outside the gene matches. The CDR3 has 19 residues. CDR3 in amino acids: CASRGGYRDREVSGNTIYF. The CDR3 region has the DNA TGTGCCAGCAGGGGGGGCTACCGGGACAGGGAAGTCTCTGGAAACACCATATATTTT.

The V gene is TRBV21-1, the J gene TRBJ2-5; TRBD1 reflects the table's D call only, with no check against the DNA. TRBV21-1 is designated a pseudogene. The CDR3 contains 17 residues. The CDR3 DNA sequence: TGTGCCAGCAGCAAGCGTAGGGGACAGCACTACCAAGAGACCCAGTACTTC. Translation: CASSKRRGQHYQETQYF.

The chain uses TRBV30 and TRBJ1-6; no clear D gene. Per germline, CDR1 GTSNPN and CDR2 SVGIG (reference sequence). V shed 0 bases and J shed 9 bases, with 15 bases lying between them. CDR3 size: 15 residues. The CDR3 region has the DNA TGTGCCTGGAGTGTGAGCATACGATCTGTTTCACCCCTCCACTTT. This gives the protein CAWSVSIRSVSPLHF.

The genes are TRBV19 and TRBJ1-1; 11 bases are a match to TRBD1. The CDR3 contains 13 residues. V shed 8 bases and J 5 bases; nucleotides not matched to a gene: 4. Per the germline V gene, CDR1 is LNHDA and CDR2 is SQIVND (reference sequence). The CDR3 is CASRDRGRTEAFF. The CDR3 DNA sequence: TGTGCCAGTCGGGACAGGGGGAGAACTGAAGCTTTCTTT.

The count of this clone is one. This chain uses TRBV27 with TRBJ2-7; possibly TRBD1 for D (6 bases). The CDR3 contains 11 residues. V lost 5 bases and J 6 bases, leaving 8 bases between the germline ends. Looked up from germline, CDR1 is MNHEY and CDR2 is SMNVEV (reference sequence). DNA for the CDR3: TGTGCCAGCAGTCGAGGGGGCGAGCAGTACTTC. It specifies CASSRGGEQYF.

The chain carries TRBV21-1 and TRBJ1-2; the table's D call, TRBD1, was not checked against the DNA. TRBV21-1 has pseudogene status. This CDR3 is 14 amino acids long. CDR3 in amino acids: CASSKTGTGFRYTF. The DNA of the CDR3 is TGTGCCAGCAGCAAGACCGGGACAGGGTTCAGATACACCTTC.